The T cell receptor beta chain described here comes from a study of regulatory T cells in long-lasting Graves disease. Study-level findings and limits: Analysis covered peripheral blood alone, not thyroid tissue. Persistent disease showed a preference for TRBV28, TRBJ1-2 and TRBJ2-5.

The CDR3 totals 14 residues. V lost 6 bases and J 3 bases, leaving 18 bases between the germline ends. Germline CDR1 and CDR2: DFQATT and SNEGSKA (reference sequence). This clonotype was seen at least ten times. Its target is not known. The time point is: newly diagnosed GD, antithyroid drugs for less than 3 months. Construction of the TCR library relied on RNA isolated from PBMCs. With iRepertoire HTBI primers and Arm-PCR of CDR3 regions, TCR beta libraries were built. Each CDR3 protein is one row after TCRdb ran MiXCR on the multiplex PCR reads. The table records about 620,000 distinct CDR3 sequences, approximately 15% of them present only once. These data were also reused for a study on T cells in Graves' hyperthyroidism and ophthalmopathy.

The chain joins TRBV20-1 to TRBJ2-7; D is perhaps TRBD1 (5 bases). This TCR was recovered from a woman aged 25 to 39 with Graves disease. The sample here was peripheral blood mononuclear cells (PBMCs), taken at new diagnosis, from a patient treated with antithyroid drugs. CDR3 sequence (DNA): TGCAGTGCCCCTACAGGCCGCGGTAACTACGAGCAGTACTTC. It codes for CSAPTGRGNYEQYF.